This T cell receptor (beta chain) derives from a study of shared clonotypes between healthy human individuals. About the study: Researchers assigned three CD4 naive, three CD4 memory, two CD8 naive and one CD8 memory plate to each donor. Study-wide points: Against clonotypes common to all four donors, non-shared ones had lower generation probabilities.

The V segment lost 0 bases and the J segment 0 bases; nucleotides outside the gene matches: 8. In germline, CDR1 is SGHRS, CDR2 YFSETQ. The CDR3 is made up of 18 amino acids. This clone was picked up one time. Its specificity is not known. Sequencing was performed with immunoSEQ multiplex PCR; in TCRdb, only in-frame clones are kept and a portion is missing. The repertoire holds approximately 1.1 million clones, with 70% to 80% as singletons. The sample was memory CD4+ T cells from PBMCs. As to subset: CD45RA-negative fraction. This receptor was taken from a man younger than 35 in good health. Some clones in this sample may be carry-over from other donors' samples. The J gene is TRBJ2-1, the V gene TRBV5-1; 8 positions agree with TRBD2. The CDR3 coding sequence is TGCGCCAGCAGCTTGGAAGCTAGCGGGCCCGGCTCCTACAATGAGCAGTTCTTC. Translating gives CASSLEASGPGSYNEQFF.